These T cell receptor beta chains were read from a single sample in a study of cytomegalovirus exposure and HLA in healthy donors. Produced via immunoSEQ multiplex PCR; TCRdb's table is partial and in-frame only. The sample yields 100,000 to 150,000 clones, roughly nine tenths seen once. The sample comprised PBMCs. These receptors all come from a woman under 30 in good health and CMV-seronegative. The CDR3 runs from the conserved cysteine through the conserved F or W.

J,V,CDR3
TRBJ2-1,TRBV4-1,CASRNLGLADSYNEQFF
TRBJ1-1,TRBV10-3,CAISAGDTEAFF
TRBJ1-3,TRBV6-1,CASSGGTAGNTIYF
TRBJ1-2,TRBV28,CASSFLGQGLRGYTF
TRBJ2-5,TRBV27,CASSYWLAGGRGSGKTQYF
TRBJ1-1,TRBV19,CASSLLNTEAFF
TRBJ2-7,TRBV10-3,CAISEGQGAYEQYF
TRBJ1-5,TRBV6-1,CASSAYVKNRVQPQHF
TRBJ2-3,TRBV19,CASTGTSGSGDTQYF
TRBJ2-3,TRBV5-6,CASSLDYWQGADTQYF
TRBJ1-5,TRBV19,CASRPPTGFDQPQHF
TRBJ2-1,TRBV19,CASTSGSPTKREQFF
TRBJ2-1,TRBV2,CASSEAPAQWFF
TRBJ1-1,TRBV6-6,CASSLREAANTEAFF
TRBJ2-3,TRBV27,CASSLILPDTQYF
TRBJ2-2,TRBV10-1,CASSAGRDYTGELFF
TRBJ2-6,TRBV18,CASSPMAGPGANVLTF
TRBJ2-1,TRBV27,CASSLGQGSYNEQFF
TRBJ1-1,TRBV15,CATSRQDIYLNTEAFF
TRBJ1-5,TRBV19,CAVGAQANQPQHF
TRBJ2-2,TRBV11-2,CASSDKAPGGELFF
TRBJ1-5,TRBV4-2,CASSQRLGGPQHF
TRBJ1-5,TRBV11-2,CASSLGQGNQPQHF
TRBJ1-4,TRBV7-2,CASSSRTGFEKLFF
TRBJ2-7,TRBV2,CASSPQTGASYEQYF
TRBJ2-7,TRBV5-1,CASSLSAQGWYEQYF
TRBJ1-1,TRBV19,CASSIGRGNTEAFF
TRBJ1-2,TRBV18,CASSPLGQGEGYTF
TRBJ1-4,TRBV5-1,CASSTQGPATNEKLFF